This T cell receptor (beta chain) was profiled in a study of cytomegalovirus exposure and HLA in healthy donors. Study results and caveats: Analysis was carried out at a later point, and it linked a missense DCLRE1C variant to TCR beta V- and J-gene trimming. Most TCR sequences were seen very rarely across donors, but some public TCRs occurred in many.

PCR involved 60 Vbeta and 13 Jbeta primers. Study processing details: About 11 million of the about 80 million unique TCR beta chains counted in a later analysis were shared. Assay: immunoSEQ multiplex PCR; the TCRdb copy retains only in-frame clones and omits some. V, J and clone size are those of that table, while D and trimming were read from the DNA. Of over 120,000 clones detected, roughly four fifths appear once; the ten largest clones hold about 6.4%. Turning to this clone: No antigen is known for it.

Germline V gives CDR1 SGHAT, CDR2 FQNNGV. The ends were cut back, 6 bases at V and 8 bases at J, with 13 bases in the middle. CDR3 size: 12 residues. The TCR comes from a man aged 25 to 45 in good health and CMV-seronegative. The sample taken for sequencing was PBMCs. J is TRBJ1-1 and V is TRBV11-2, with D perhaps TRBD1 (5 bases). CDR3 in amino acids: CASRSQGGEAFF. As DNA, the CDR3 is TGTGCCAGCAGATCTCAGGGAGGGGAAGCTTTCTTT.